The 18 T cell receptor beta chains listed next were all sequenced from one sample in a study of CD8 T cells in Susac syndrome. Random hexamers were used to reverse transcribe an amount of about 0.45 to 1 ug RNA. TCRdb called the immunoSEQ multiplex PCR reads again in MiXCR, with one record for every CDR3 protein. This sample has over 200,000 distinct CDR3 sequences, with around 95% found just once. Material for sequencing was CD4+ T cells from PBMCs. The receptors were sampled from a human donor with multiple sclerosis.

The chain is built from TRBV20-1 and TRBJ1-1, with 7 bases matching TRBD1. Germline CDR1 DFQATT, CDR2 SNEGSKA (reference sequence). This CDR3 has 13 residues. V trimming: 5 bases; J trimming: 1 base; junction bases outside the gene matches: 4. The CDR3, as DNA: TGCAGTGCTCCCTGGACAGGGAACACTGAAGCTTTCTTT. Protein sequence: CSAPWTGNTEAFF.

V is TRBV12-5 and J is TRBJ2-7; 8 nucleotides line up with TRBD1. Germline-derived CDR1 and CDR2 are LGHNT and FRNRAP. The CDR3 extends over 14 amino acids. V was clipped by 7 bases and J by 3 bases; unmatched bases: 8. The CDR3 DNA reads as TGTGCTAGTGTTCCCCGGACAGGGAACTACGAGCAGTACGTC. Its translation: CASVPRTGNYEQYV.

The V and J genes are TRBV12-3 or TRBV12-4 and TRBJ2-7; D not resolved. This CDR3 region has 12 residues. V was pared by 6 bases and J by 7 bases, with 13 bases between. DNA for the CDR3: TGTGCCAGCAGCGTCGATTTTAGGGAGCAGTACGTC. It yields the protein CASSVDFREQYV.

The J gene is TRBJ1-2, the V gene TRBV27; no clear D. The CDR3 length is 13 residues. The germline V gene encodes CDR1 MNHEY and CDR2 SMNVEV (reference sequence). Between the trimmed V and J ends, which lost 10 bases and 0 bases, there was a span of 12 bases. As DNA, the CDR3 is TGTGCCACGAGGGCCGGGACTAACTATGGCTACACCTTC. Translated: CATRAGTNYGYTF.

This rearrangement joins TRBV29-1 to TRBJ1-1, with D unresolved. V was pared by 3 bases and J by 7 bases, with 12 bases between. Germline CDR1 and CDR2: SQVTM and ANQGSEA. CDR3 length: 12 residues. CDR3 loop: CSVEVNWGEAFF. Here the CDR3 DNA reads TGCAGCGTTGAGGTAAACTGGGGTGAAGCTTTCTTT.

V usage is TRBV4-2 and J usage is TRBJ1-2; maybe TRBD1 (6 bases). V lost 0 bases and J 7 bases, leaving 15 bases between the germline ends. Germline V gene sequence: CDR1 LGHNA, CDR2 YNFKEQ. The length of the CDR3 is 15 residues. CDR3 protein: CASSQELAGVLGYTF. The CDR3 nucleotides read TGTGCCAGCAGCCAAGAGTTGGCAGGGGTGCTTGGCTACACCTTC.

The V gene is TRBV5-1, the J gene TRBJ2-7; D gene ambiguous. Deletions cut 0 bases from V and 5 bases from J, with 3 bases between. CDR1 and CDR2 from the germline V gene are SGHRS and YFSETQ. The CDR3 contains 11 residues. The CDR3 DNA follows: TGCGCCAGCAGCTTGGCCGACGAGCAGTACTTC. This sequence encodes CASSLADEQYF.

This sequence joins TRBV27 and TRBJ1-1; D unresolved. Germline assignment: CDR1 MNHEY and CDR2 SMNVEV (reference sequence). V was shortened by 0 bases and J by 1 base, with 6 bases between the two germline ends. The CDR3 contains 14 residues. CDR3 nucleotides: TGTGCCAGCAGTTTATCTTCGGGGAACACTGAAGCTTTCTTT. Protein product: CASSLSSGNTEAFF.

This clonotype was observed a handful of times. V usage is TRBV3-1 and J usage is TRBJ2-7, with D unclear. The CDR3 is 12 amino acids. Between the trimmed V and J ends, which lost 3 bases and 4 bases, there was a span of 7 bases. Germline V gives CDR1 LGHDT, CDR2 YNNKEL (reference sequence). The CDR3 DNA is TGTGCCAGCAGCCAGATAAGTTACGAGCAGTACTTC. As protein: CASSQISYEQYF.

The chain combines TRBV18 with TRBJ2-7, with 10 nucleotides matching TRBD1. Germline lookup yields CDR1 KGHSH and CDR2 LQKENI. With 3 bases clipped from V and 1 base from J, the junction kept 6 bases outside the gene matches. The CDR3 runs 16 residues. CDR3 amino acids: CASSPQGTGVSYEQYF. The CDR3 bases are TGTGCCAGCTCACCCCAGGGGACAGGGGTTTCCTACGAGCAGTACTTC.

Only one count was recorded for this clonotype. The V and J genes are TRBV9 and TRBJ1-2; a possible D gene is TRBD1 (5 bases). V lost 3 bases and J 8 bases, leaving 14 bases between the germline ends. There are 13 residues in the CDR3. Germline loops: CDR1 SGDLS, CDR2 YYNGEE. The CDR3 DNA reads TGTGCCAGCAGCGCAAGAGACAGTGACGGCTACACCTTC. Its translation is CASSARDSDGYTF.

The V call is TRBV10-2, the J call TRBJ2-7, with TRBD2 matching over 8 bases. Germline V gives CDR1 WSHSY, CDR2 SAAADI. The CDR3 totals 15 residues. Unmatched junction bases numbered 9, after V lost 8 bases and J lost 0 bases. In nucleotides, the CDR3 is TGCGCCAGCCGGGAGGGTATGAGTGTCTCCTACGAGCAGTACTTC. It codes for CASREGMSVSYEQYF.

The chain links TRBV2 to TRBJ2-2, with 7 bases that match TRBD1. This CDR3 comprises 15 residues. CDR1 SNHLY and CDR2 FYNNEI come from the germline V gene. J lost 2 bases, V lost 6 bases, and 6 bases had no gene match. The CDR3 is CASRTGTVNTGELFF. DNA of the CDR3: TGTGCCAGCAGAACCGGGACAGTAAACACCGGGGAGCTGTTTTTT.

The rearrangement uses TRBV29-1 and TRBJ1-2; 8 bases align to TRBD1. J was trimmed by 6 bases and V by 5 bases; bases with no gene match: 8. Germline V gene data show CDR1 as SQVTM and CDR2 as ANQGSEA. This CDR3 has 13 residues. In nucleotides, the CDR3 is TGCAGCGTTACCCAGACAGGGGATGATGGCTACACCTTC. Translating gives CSVTQTGDDGYTF.

The chain combines TRBV30 with TRBJ2-3; 15 positions match TRBD2. J was trimmed by 7 bases and V by 3 bases; bases with no gene match: 5. This CDR3 has 15 amino acids. Germline V CDR1 and CDR2: GTSNPN, SVGIG (reference sequence). The CDR3 loop reads CAWSGTSGGPYTQYF. DNA of the CDR3: TGTGCCTGGAGCGGGACTAGCGGGGGGCCGTATACGCAGTATTTT.

This CDR3 is CASSAAVQYGYTF. The CDR3 DNA is TGTGCCAGCAGTGCGGCAGTACAATATGGCTACACCTTC. The chain combines TRBV25-1 with TRBJ1-2, with D uncertain. V was pared by 4 bases and J by 5 bases, with 11 bases between. The CDR3 loop spans 13 amino acids. CDR1 is MGHDK and CDR2 is SYGVNS in the germline V gene.

This chain joins TRBV2 and TRBJ1-6; D is perhaps TRBD1 (6 bases). The germline V gene has CDR1 SNHLY and CDR2 FYNNEI. The CDR3 consists of 15 residues. V lost 2 bases and J lost 8, with 13 bases in between. The CDR3 sequence: CASSERSGDHSPLHF. CDR3 nucleotide sequence: TGTGCCAGCAGTGAACGGTCAGGGGATCATTCACCCCTCCACTTT.

This chain joins TRBV29-1 and TRBJ1-2; D unclear. This CDR3 comprises 14 residues. Germline values: CDR1 SQVTM, CDR2 ANQGSEA. Trimming took off 2 bases at V and 8 bases at J, with 18 bases between the two ends. For the CDR3, the DNA is TGCAGCGTTGAATACTGGGGTAGTCGGAGGGGCTACACCTTC. Its translation: CSVEYWGSRRGYTF.